The T cell receptor beta chain under discussion was sequenced for a study of Graves' ophthalmopathy and Graves' hyperthyroidism. Study-wide findings and caveats: Blood also held most thyroid clonotypes expanded above 0.001 frequency.

Trimming removed 1 base at V and 6 bases at J, with 13 bases between. Germline V gene lookup returns CDR1 SEHNR and CDR2 FQNEAQ (reference sequence). CDR3 size: 14 residues. Amplified material comprised TCR beta CDR3 regions derived from RNA transcripts. The authors performed first-round RT-PCR with HTBI primers and then a second-round multiplex PCR. TCRdb called the multiplex PCR reads again in MiXCR, with one record for every CDR3 protein. The sample yields under 350,000 distinct CDR3 sequences, around a sixth seen once. This clonotype was counted at least ten times. The antigen is unknown. The sequenced material came from peripheral blood. The clonotype was recovered from an adult man with Graves' ophthalmopathy. This chain connects TRBV7-9 to TRBJ2-7; D tentatively reads TRBD1 or TRBD2 (5 bases each). The CDR3 nucleotides are TGTGCCAGCAGCTTAGTCGGGGACCGGCTCGAGCAGTACTTC. Amino acids: CASSLVGDRLEQYF.